Each of the 25 T cell receptor beta chains below was sequenced from the same sample in a study of GPR56 and killer-like receptors on CD4 memory cells. Sorting by FACS used killer cell lectin-like receptor and GPR56 expression to define five CD4+ populations. TCRdb re-called the reads and gives one entry per CDR3 protein, without DNA. The table counts fewer than 2,500 distinct CDR3 sequences; about 4% lies in the top ten. The sequenced sample was memory CD4+ T cells from blood. These receptors all stem from a human donor in good health.

This clonotype is labeled large based on frequency. The chain joins TRBV10-3 to TRBJ1-6. Germline V gene sequence: CDR1 ENHRY, CDR2 SYGVKD. The CDR3 has 16 amino acids. The CDR3 sequence is CAISGSGTRNNSPLHF.

According to its frequency, this clonotype is large. The genes are TRBV6-1 and TRBJ1-1; TCRdb reports TRBD1, a call that lacks DNA to check it against. The CDR3 covers 13 residues. CDR1 MNHNS and CDR2 SASEGT come from the germline V gene. CDR3 loop: CASSPGRNTEAFF.

Considering frequency, this clonotype is large (0.1 to 1%). J is TRBJ2-1 and V is TRBV6-5. Germline V gene lookup returns CDR1 MNHEY and CDR2 SVGAGI. The CDR3 consists of 14 residues. This CDR3 is CASSYSTVNNEQFF.

This CDR3 reads CASSFRGVKDTQYF. This chain connects TRBV11-3 to TRBJ2-3; absent DNA, TCRdb's TRBD1 call cannot be checked. Looked up from germline, CDR1 is SGHNT and CDR2 is YENEEA. The CDR3 is 14 amino acids.

This clonotype ranks as large in terms of frequency. This chain uses TRBV6-1 with TRBJ1-2; TCRdb calls TRBD1, which cannot be checked without DNA. This CDR3 region has 15 residues. CDR1 and CDR2 from the germline V gene are MNHNS and SASEGT. CDR3 in amino acids: CASSRPGQGNYGYTF.

This clonotype is called medium-sized based on its frequency. The rearrangement uses TRBV12-3 or TRBV12-4 and TRBJ2-1; there is no DNA to check the TCRdb D call of TRBD1. This CDR3 comprises 14 residues. The CDR3 loop reads CASSLGDSINEQFF.

This clonotype is deemed medium-sized by its frequency. The J gene is TRBJ1-1, the V gene TRBV5-6. The germline V gene has CDR1 SGHDT and CDR2 YYEEEE. The length of the CDR3 is 14 residues. CDR3 sequence: CASSWRGVNTEAFF.

In terms of frequency, this clonotype is large. This chain connects TRBV6-2 or TRBV6-3 to TRBJ2-2; TCRdb names TRBD2, which stays unverified in the absence of DNA. Germline CDR1 MNHEY, CDR2 SVGEGT. The CDR3 has 15 amino acids. The CDR3 protein is CASSYGTQNTGELFF.

This clonotype shows up as large by frequency. The chain combines TRBV27 with TRBJ1-6. The germline CDR1 and CDR2 sequences are MNHEY and SMNVEV (reference sequence). The CDR3 consists of 16 residues. The CDR3 reads CASSLMPGRKRSPLHF.

The chain employs TRBV25-1 and TRBJ1-6; TCRdb indicates TRBD1, and absent DNA this call remains unverified. From germline, CDR1 is MGHDK and CDR2 SYGVNS. The CDR3 totals 16 residues. CDR3 sequence reads: CASSEFGQGFNSPLHF.

The chain is built from TRBV2 and TRBJ2-7. Germline CDR1 is SNHLY and CDR2 is FYNNEI. The CDR3 spans 11 residues. This chain's CDR3 is CASGRSYEQYF.

This clonotype is classed as medium-sized by frequency. The J gene is TRBJ2-5, the V gene TRBV29-1. In germline, CDR1 is SQVTM, CDR2 ANQGSEA. The CDR3 runs to 12 residues. The CDR3 loop reads CSLRVAQETQYF.

Considering frequency, this clonotype is medium-sized. This chain joins TRBV29-1 and TRBJ1-5; the TRBD1 assignment by TCRdb is unverifiable without DNA. The CDR3 contains 17 residues. Germline loops: CDR1 SQVTM, CDR2 ANQGSEA. CDR3 protein: CSVEENPGQGTDQPQHF.

V and J are TRBV9 and TRBJ1-1. This CDR3 contains 13 residues. CDR1 is SGDLS, CDR2 YYNGEE, per germline. The CDR3 region is CASSVYSTAEAFF.

This clonotype registers medium-sized by frequency. The chain carries TRBV28 and TRBJ2-5. The CDR3 length is 14 residues. Germline CDR1 MDHEN, CDR2 SYDVKM. CDR3 residues: CASSAALGKETQYF.

This clonotype registers medium-sized (0.01 to 0.1%) by frequency. The rearrangement uses TRBV27 and TRBJ2-2. CDR3 size: 14 residues. Per the germline V gene, CDR1 is MNHEY and CDR2 is SMNVEV (reference sequence). The CDR3 spells CASTELGRTGELFF.

CDR3 amino acids: CASSQARGTTPRNTIYF. The V and J genes are TRBV4-2 and TRBJ1-3. This CDR3 is built from 17 residues. CDR1 and CDR2 (germline): LGHNA, YNFKEQ.

V usage is TRBV6-5 and J usage is TRBJ1-5; no DNA is available, so the TRBD1 call from TCRdb remains unchecked. The CDR3 loop spans 13 amino acids. CDR1 is MNHEY, CDR2 SVGAGI, per germline. The CDR3: CASQSADRTIQHF.

J is TRBJ2-1 and V is TRBV11-1; TCRdb outputs TRBD2, but without DNA this stays unchecked. The CDR3 extends over 15 amino acids. Germline CDR1 SGHAT, CDR2 FQDESV (reference sequence). The CDR3 protein is CASSESGGAYNEQFF.

This clonotype is classed as medium-sized by frequency. The chain employs TRBV5-5 and TRBJ1-1. This CDR3 region has 13 residues. Germline V CDR1 and CDR2: SGHKS, YYEKEE (reference sequence). CDR3: CASSFPENTEAFF.

According to its frequency, this clonotype is medium-sized. The chain combines TRBV28 with TRBJ2-7; TCRdb picks TRBD1, but there is no DNA to check that call. The CDR3 extends over 15 amino acids. CDR1 is MDHEN and CDR2 is SYDVKM in the germline V gene. CDR3 amino acids: CASSRTGILSYEQYF.

This sequence joins TRBV4-2 and TRBJ2-1; the D call of TRBD1 rests on TCRdb alone, since no DNA is present to check it. Germline CDR1 LGHNA, CDR2 YNFKEQ. The CDR3 runs 16 residues. The CDR3: CASSQGTGFEMDEQFF.

Frequency places this clonotype as large. The chain is built from TRBV6-6 and TRBJ1-3; TCRdb proposes TRBD1, but this gene call is untestable without DNA. Germline assignment: CDR1 MNHNY and CDR2 SVGAGI (reference sequence). The CDR3 covers 18 residues. CDR3 sequence reads: CASSSYGALGQGVDTIYF.

The chain uses TRBV6-5 and TRBJ2-7; TCRdb's assignment of TRBD2 cannot be checked, as there is no DNA. CDR3 length: 16 residues. Germline loops: CDR1 MNHEY, CDR2 SVGAGI. CDR3 amino acids: CASSARGGSGRTLQYF.

V and J are TRBV18 and TRBJ1-4; TCRdb calls TRBD1, which cannot be checked without DNA. CDR1 KGHSH and CDR2 LQKENI come from the germline V gene. CDR3 length: 13 residues. The CDR3: CASQTGINEKLFF.